These 26 T cell receptor beta chains were all obtained from the same sample, sequenced in a study of T-cell memory formation after mild COVID-19. TCRdb itself ran the 5' RACE reads through MiXCR, one entry per CDR3 protein. The sample includes 300,000 to 400,000 distinct CDR3 sequences, around 21% of them seen just once. Source material: PBMCs or a T cell subset sorted from them (not recorded which). All receptors come from an adult woman who had mild COVID-19 (a few samples of this study predate the infection). Cell type and time point are not known.

This chain connects TRBV30 to TRBJ2-7, with TRBD2 matching 12 bases. CDR3 length equals 15 residues. V dropped 4 bases and J dropped 1; count of bases not matched to a gene: 5. Germline CDR1 and CDR2: GTSNPN and SVGIG (reference sequence). The CDR3 nucleotides read TGTGCCTGGAATGCGACTAGCGGGAGTTCCTACGAGCAGTACTTC. It is translated as CAWNATSGSSYEQYF.

This clonotype was seen a few times. The V and J genes are TRBV5-4 and TRBJ2-3; D possibly matches TRBD1 or TRBD2 (5 bases each). The CDR3 has 14 amino acids. Germline V gives CDR1 SGHNT, CDR2 YYREEE (reference sequence). The V gene lost 0 bases and the J gene lost 5 bases, with 10 bases spanning the gap. The chain's CDR3 is CASSLEPGRDTQYF. DNA of the CDR3: TGTGCCAGCAGCTTGGAGCCGGGGCGAGATACGCAGTATTTT.

The chain combines TRBV18 with TRBJ2-3; no clear D. Trimming cost V 7 bases and J 2 bases, with 13 bases left between them. Looked up from germline, CDR1 is KGHSH and CDR2 is LQKENI. This CDR3 is 14 amino acids long. CDR3 amino acids: CASFDTRPTDTQYF. The CDR3 DNA follows: TGTGCCAGCTTCGACACGAGGCCCACAGATACGCAGTATTTT.

J is TRBJ2-5 and V is TRBV5-1; D uncertain. Deletions cut 1 base from V and 5 bases from J, with 9 bases between. Germline CDR1 is SGHRS and CDR2 is YFSETQ. There are 13 residues in the CDR3. CDR3 bases: TGCGCCAGCAGCTTGTTGGGCCTGGAGACCCAGTACTTC. This sequence encodes CASSLLGLETQYF.

This chain links TRBV24-1 with TRBJ2-7, with D possibly TRBD2 on 6 matching bases. CDR1 and CDR2 (germline): KGHDR, SFDVKD. This CDR3 is 13 amino acids long. V was cut by 4 bases and J by 6 bases, with 12 bases left in between. CDR3 amino acids: CATSDPSGGEQYF. The CDR3 DNA reads as TGTGCCACCAGTGACCCCTCCGGGGGCGAGCAGTACTTC.

This clonotype was detected a few times. The V call is TRBV28, the J call TRBJ2-7, with 8 bases matching TRBD2. Germline CDR1 is MDHEN and CDR2 is SYDVKM. This CDR3 has 15 residues. V shed 4 bases and J 0 bases; nucleotides not matched to a gene: 5. The CDR3 here is CASSSAGGSSYEQYF. The CDR3, as DNA: TGTGCCAGCAGTTCCGCGGGGGGCAGCTCCTACGAGCAGTACTTC.

The rearrangement uses TRBV5-1 and TRBJ2-3; 7 nucleotides line up with TRBD2. Germline lookup yields CDR1 SGHRS and CDR2 YFSETQ. The CDR3 is 15 residues long. V trimming: 4 bases; J trimming: 2 bases; junction bases outside the gene matches: 7. Here the CDR3 reads CASSAGDYPTDTQYF. The CDR3 DNA reads TGCGCCAGCAGCGCGGGGGATTATCCCACAGATACGCAGTATTTT.

V gene TRBV5-1 combines with J gene TRBJ2-1, with 7 nucleotides matching TRBD1. This CDR3 is 16 amino acids long. V trimming: 0 bases; J trimming: 7 bases; junction bases outside the gene matches: 10. Germline V gives CDR1 SGHRS, CDR2 YFSETQ. Here the CDR3 DNA reads TGCGCCAGCAGCTTGGCCTGGGACAGTCAAGGGAATGAGCAGTTCTTC. Encoded protein: CASSLAWDSQGNEQFF. The entire variable domain, with the rest obtained from reference TRBV5-1 and TRBJ2-1, is as follows: KAGVTQTPRYLIKTRGQQVTLSCSPISGHRSVSWYQQTPGQGLQFLFEYFSETQRNKGNFPGRFSGRQFSNSRSEMNVSTLELGDSALYLCASSLAWDSQGNEQFFGPGTRLTVL.

This clonotype was observed at least ten times. This chain links TRBV7-9 with TRBJ2-2; D not certain. Germline assignment: CDR1 SEHNR and CDR2 FQNEAQ (reference sequence). V lost 5 bases and J 8 bases, leaving 0 bases between the germline ends. CDR3 length: 9 amino acids. CDR3 nucleotide sequence: TGTGCCAGCAGCGGGGAGCTGTTTTTT. This sequence encodes CASSGELFF.

In this sample, this clonotype turned up once. The genes are TRBV20-1 and TRBJ2-7, with 15 bases aligning to TRBD2. J was trimmed by 2 bases and V by 1 base; bases with no gene match: 6. Germline loops: CDR1 DFQATT, CDR2 SNEGSKA (reference sequence). This CDR3 spans 17 amino acids. The CDR3 region has the DNA TGCAGTGCTAGAGGAGGGACTAGCGGGAGGTTTGCCTACGAGCAGTACTTC. This encodes CSARGGTSGRFAYEQYF.

This clonotype was counted between two and nine times. This chain joins TRBV29-1 and TRBJ2-3; D is unclear. Looked up from germline, CDR1 is SQVTM and CDR2 is ANQGSEA. The CDR3 totals 15 residues. V lost 0 bases to trimming and J lost 7 bases, with 17 bases between them. CDR3 bases: TGCAGCGTTGAAGATCCGGGCCACTTTGACAATACGCAGTATTTT. Translating gives CSVEDPGHFDNTQYF.

The chain recombines TRBV30 with TRBJ2-3; the D gene is possibly TRBD1 (5 bases). From germline, CDR1 is GTSNPN and CDR2 SVGIG (reference sequence). V lost 3 bases and J 1 base, leaving 8 bases between the germline ends. The CDR3 is 13 amino acids. The CDR3 region has the DNA TGTGCCTGGAGAGAACAGGGCACAGATACGCAGTATTTT. This sequence encodes CAWREQGTDTQYF.

A note on this clonotype: One junction end does not reproduce the germline sequence, and a read error may be involved. This chain joins TRBV3-1 and TRBJ2-3; 9 bases match TRBD2. The germline gives CDR1 LGHDT, CDR2 YNNKEL (reference sequence). This CDR3 has 14 residues. The CDR3 DNA sequence: TGTGCCAGCAGCCAAGGGGCCGCGGTAGCGGGGGCCCTATTT. The encoded protein is CASSQGAAVAGALF.

In its sample, this clonotype was seen many times. The chain combines TRBV20-1 with TRBJ1-4; D is unresolved. V was trimmed by 2 bases and J by 5 bases, leaving 12 bases between them. Germline-derived CDR1 and CDR2 are DFQATT and SNEGSKA (reference sequence). The CDR3 runs to 14 residues. In DNA, the CDR3 is TGCAGTGCTAGATCACCAGAGTTAAATGAAAAACTGTTTTTT. Amino acid sequence: CSARSPELNEKLFF.

V and J are TRBV6-5 and TRBJ2-5, with 7 bases fitting TRBD1. Germline V CDR1 and CDR2: MNHEY, SVGAGI. The ends lost 2 bases at V and 1 base at J; junction bases unmatched: 7. CDR3 length: 16 amino acids. CDR3 nucleotides: TGTGCCAGCAGTTACACCGGACAGGCTCTCCAAGAGACCCAGTACTTC. The encoded protein is CASSYTGQALQETQYF.

The chain joins TRBV12-3 or TRBV12-4 to TRBJ2-5; D is tentatively TRBD1 or TRBD2 (6 bases each). CDR3 length: 15 amino acids. V shed 5 bases and J shed 4 bases, with 17 bases lying between them. The CDR3 spells CASSDRAGHGETQYF. In DNA, the CDR3 is TGTGCCAGCAGTGACCGGGCGGGACACGGAGAGACCCAGTACTTC.

This clonotype came up a few times. This chain connects TRBV20-1 to TRBJ1-1; D unclear. Germline V CDR1 and CDR2: DFQATT, SNEGSKA (reference sequence). The CDR3 runs to 15 residues. V was shortened by 2 bases and J by 2 bases, with 15 bases between the two germline ends. The CDR3 reads CSARRLGQKNTEAFF. In DNA form, the CDR3 reads TGCAGTGCTAGACGGTTAGGGCAGAAAAACACTGAAGCTTTCTTT.

The chain couples TRBV6-5 to TRBJ2-1; 7 nucleotides match TRBD2. With V trimmed by 5 bases and J by 12 bases, 13 bases remained unmatched. Per germline, CDR1 MNHEY and CDR2 SVGAGI. The CDR3 consists of 14 residues. The CDR3 is CASSAGGSDTGQFF. The CDR3 DNA sequence: TGTGCCAGCAGTGCAGGCGGGAGTGACACTGGGCAGTTCTTC.

The chain employs TRBV7-6 and TRBJ2-2; D is perhaps TRBD1 (5 bases). The germline V and J ends were trimmed by 3 bases and 1 base, with 15 bases remaining between them. The CDR3 has 17 amino acids. Germline CDR1 reads SGHVS; CDR2 reads FNYEAQ. The CDR3 loop is CASSFNGQVLNTGELFF. The CDR3 bases are TGTGCCAGCAGCTTCAACGGACAAGTATTGAACACCGGGGAGCTGTTTTTT.

This clonotype was observed a few times. The chain has TRBV28 and TRBJ1-4; D may be TRBD1 (5 bases). CDR3 length: 15 residues. V was pared by 7 bases and J by 0 bases, with 12 bases between. CDR1 is MDHEN and CDR2 is SYDVKM in the germline V gene. The DNA for the CDR3 is TGTGCCAGCACCCTGGGAGGGGCAACTAATGAAAAACTGTTTTTT. Translation gives CASTLGGATNEKLFF.

The rearrangement links TRBV29-1 to TRBJ2-5, with D maybe TRBD2 (5 bases). CDR3 length: 14 amino acids. The ends were cut back, 3 bases at V and 1 base at J, with 12 bases in the middle. Germline lookup yields CDR1 SQVTM and CDR2 ANQGSEA. The CDR3 region has the DNA TGCAGCGTTGATGTCGGGGATACCCAAGAGACCCAGTACTTC. It specifies CSVDVGDTQETQYF.

The chain couples TRBV20-1 to TRBJ2-7; TRBD1 agrees at 10 bases. The trim removed 6 bases at V and 1 base at J, leaving 6 bases unmatched. CDR1 is DFQATT, CDR2 SNEGSKA, per germline (reference sequence). CDR3 size: 14 residues. DNA for the CDR3: TGCAGTGCCACCGGGACAGGGGTTTCCTACGAGCAGTACTTC. It specifies CSATGTGVSYEQYF.

This clonotype has just one count. The rearrangement links TRBV7-9 to TRBJ2-1; the D gene is possibly TRBD1 (6 bases). This CDR3 contains 17 residues. CDR1 SEHNR and CDR2 FQNEAQ come from the germline V gene (reference sequence). With 5 bases removed from V and 3 bases from J, the gap between germline ends came to 20 bases. In nucleotides, the CDR3 is TGTGCCAGCAGCCACCCGACAGGTCAAAGTTTCTACAATGAGCAGTTCTTC. Amino acid sequence: CASSHPTGQSFYNEQFF.

The chain links TRBV6-5 to TRBJ2-1; 9 bases line up with TRBD1. Trimming at V came to 5 bases and at J to 6 bases, leaving 8 bases not matched to a gene. Germline V CDR1 and CDR2: MNHEY, SVGAGI. CDR3 size: 15 residues. Here the CDR3 reads CASSESSGQGNEQFF. CDR3 sequence (DNA): TGTGCCAGCAGTGAGTCGTCGGGACAGGGCAATGAGCAGTTCTTC.

The J gene is TRBJ2-1, the V gene TRBV24-1; the match to TRBD2 covers 7 bases. Looked up from germline, CDR1 is KGHDR and CDR2 is SFDVKD. This CDR3 contains 14 residues. The V gene end was trimmed by 5 bases and the J gene end by 10 bases; junction bases not matched to a gene: 10. The CDR3 DNA reads TGTGCCACCAGTGGGGCGGGAGAGGCAGGGGAGCAGTTCTTC. Its translation is CATSGAGEAGEQFF.

The chain carries TRBV3-1 and TRBJ1-1; D may be TRBD1 (5 bases). Germline loops: CDR1 LGHDT, CDR2 YNNKEL (reference sequence). Trimming cost V 2 bases and J 0 bases, with 13 bases left between them. This CDR3 spans 16 amino acids. The CDR3 region has the DNA TGTGCCAGCAGCCAAATTAAGACAGCAATGAACACTGAAGCTTTCTTT. Translating it yields CASSQIKTAMNTEAFF.